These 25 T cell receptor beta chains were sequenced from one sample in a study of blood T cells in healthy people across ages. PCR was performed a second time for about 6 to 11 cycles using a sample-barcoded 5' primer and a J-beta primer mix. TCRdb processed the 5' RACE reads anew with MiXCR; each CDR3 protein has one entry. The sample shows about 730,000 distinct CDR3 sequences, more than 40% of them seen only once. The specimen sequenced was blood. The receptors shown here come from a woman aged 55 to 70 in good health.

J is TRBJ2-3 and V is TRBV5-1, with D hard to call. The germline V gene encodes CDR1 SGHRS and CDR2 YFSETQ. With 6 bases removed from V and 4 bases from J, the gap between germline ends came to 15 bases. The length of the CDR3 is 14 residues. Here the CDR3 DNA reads TGCGCCAGCACCGGTAGGGTTGCCTCAGATACGCAGTATTTT. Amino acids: CASTGRVASDTQYF.

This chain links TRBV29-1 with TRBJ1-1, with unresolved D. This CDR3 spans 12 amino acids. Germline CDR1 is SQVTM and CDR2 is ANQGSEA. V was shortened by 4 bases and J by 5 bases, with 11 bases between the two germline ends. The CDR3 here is CSVAGRSTEAFF. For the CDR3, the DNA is TGCAGCGTTGCAGGAAGGTCTACTGAAGCTTTCTTT.

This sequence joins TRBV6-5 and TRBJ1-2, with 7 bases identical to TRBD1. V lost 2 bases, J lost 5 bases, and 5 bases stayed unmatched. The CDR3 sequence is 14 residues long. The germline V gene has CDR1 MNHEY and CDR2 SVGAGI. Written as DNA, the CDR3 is TGTGCCAGCAGTTACAGGGGACAGCAATATGGCTACACCTTC. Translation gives CASSYRGQQYGYTF.

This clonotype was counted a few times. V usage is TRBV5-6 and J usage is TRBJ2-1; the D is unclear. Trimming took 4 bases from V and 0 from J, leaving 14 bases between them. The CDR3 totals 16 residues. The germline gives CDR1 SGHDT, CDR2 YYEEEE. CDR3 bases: TGTGCCAGCAGCACCTTTCTGCGGAGCTCCTACAATGAGCAGTTCTTC. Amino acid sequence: CASSTFLRSSYNEQFF. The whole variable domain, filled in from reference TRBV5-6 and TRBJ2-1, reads DAGVTQSPTHLIKTRGQQVTLRCSPKSGHDTVSWYQQALGQGPQFIFQYYEEEERQRGNFPDRFSGHQFPNYSSELNVNALLLGDSALYLCASSTFLRSSYNEQFFGPGTRLTVL.

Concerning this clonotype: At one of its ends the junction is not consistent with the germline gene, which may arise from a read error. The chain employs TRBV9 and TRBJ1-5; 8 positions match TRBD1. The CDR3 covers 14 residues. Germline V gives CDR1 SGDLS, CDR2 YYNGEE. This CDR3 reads CASSPGDRNQPRHF. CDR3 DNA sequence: TGTGCCAGCAGCCCAGGGGACAGGAATCAGCCCCGGCATTTT.

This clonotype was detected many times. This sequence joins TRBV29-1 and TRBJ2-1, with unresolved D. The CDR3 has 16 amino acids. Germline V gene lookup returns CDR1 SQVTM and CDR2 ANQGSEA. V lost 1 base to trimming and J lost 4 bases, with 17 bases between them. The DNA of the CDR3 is TGCAGCGTTGAAGGGCCAGCCCCGGGCGTTTACAATGAGCAGTTCTTC. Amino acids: CSVEGPAPGVYNEQFF.

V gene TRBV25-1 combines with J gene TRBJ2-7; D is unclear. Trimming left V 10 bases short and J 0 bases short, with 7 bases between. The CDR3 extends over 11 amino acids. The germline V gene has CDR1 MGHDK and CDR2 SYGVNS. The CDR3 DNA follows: TGTGCCACCCAATACTCCTACGAGCAGTACTTC. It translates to CATQYSYEQYF.

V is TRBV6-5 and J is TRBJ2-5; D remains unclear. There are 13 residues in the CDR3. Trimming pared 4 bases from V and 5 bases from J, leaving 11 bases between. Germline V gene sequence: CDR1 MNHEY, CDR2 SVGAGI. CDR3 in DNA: TGTGCCAGCAGTTCCCACCTGGGGGAGACCCAGTACTTC. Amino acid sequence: CASSSHLGETQYF.

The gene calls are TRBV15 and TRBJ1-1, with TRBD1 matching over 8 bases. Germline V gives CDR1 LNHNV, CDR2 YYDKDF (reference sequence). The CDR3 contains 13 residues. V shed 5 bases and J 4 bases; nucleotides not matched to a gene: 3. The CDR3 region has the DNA TGTGCCACCAGCCAAACAGGGGGCACTGAAGCTTTCTTT. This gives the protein CATSQTGGTEAFF.

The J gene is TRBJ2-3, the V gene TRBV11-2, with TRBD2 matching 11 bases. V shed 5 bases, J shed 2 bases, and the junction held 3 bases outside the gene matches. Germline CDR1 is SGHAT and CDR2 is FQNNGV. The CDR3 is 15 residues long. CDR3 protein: CASSVTSGATDTQYF. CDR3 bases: TGTGCCAGCAGCGTGACTAGCGGGGCCACAGATACGCAGTATTTT.

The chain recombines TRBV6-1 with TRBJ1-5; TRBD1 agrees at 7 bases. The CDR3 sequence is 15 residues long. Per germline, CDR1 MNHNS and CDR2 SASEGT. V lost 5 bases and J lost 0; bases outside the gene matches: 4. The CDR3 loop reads CASSFWDSSNQPQHF. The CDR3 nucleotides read TGTGCCAGCAGTTTTTGGGACAGTAGCAATCAGCCCCAGCATTTT.

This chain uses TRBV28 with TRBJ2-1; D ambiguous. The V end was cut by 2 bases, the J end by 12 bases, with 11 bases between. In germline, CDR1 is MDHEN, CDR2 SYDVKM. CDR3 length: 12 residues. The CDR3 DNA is TGTGCCAGCAGTTTAGGAACTTTAGGGCAGTTCTTC. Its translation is CASSLGTLGQFF. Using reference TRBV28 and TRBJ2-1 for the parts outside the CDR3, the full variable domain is DVKVTQSSRYLVKRTGEKVFLECVQDMDHENMFWYRQDPGLGLRLIYFSYDVKMKEKGDIPEGYSVSREKKERFSLILESASTNQTSMYLCASSLGTLGQFFGPGTRLTVL.

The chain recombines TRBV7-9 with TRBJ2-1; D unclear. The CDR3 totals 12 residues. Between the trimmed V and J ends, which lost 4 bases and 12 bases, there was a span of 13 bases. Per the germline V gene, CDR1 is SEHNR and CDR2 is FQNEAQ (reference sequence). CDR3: CASSYTTSAQFF. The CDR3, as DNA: TGTGCCAGCAGCTATACTACATCGGCGCAGTTCTTC.

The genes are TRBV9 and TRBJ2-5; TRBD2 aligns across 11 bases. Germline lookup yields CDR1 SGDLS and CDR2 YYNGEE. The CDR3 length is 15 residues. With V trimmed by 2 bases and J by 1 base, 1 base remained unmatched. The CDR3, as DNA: TGTGCCAGCAGCGTTAGCGGGAGGGCCCAAGAGACCCAGTACTTC. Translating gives CASSVSGRAQETQYF.

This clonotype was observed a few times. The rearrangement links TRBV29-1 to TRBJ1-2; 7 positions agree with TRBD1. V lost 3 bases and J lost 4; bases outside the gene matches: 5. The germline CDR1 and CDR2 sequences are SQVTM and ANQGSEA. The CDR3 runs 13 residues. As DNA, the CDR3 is TGCAGCGTTGAGCAGGGGGGCGGCTATGGCTACACCTTC. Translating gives CSVEQGGGYGYTF. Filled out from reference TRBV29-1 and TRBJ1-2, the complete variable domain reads SAVISQKPSRDICQRGTSLTIQCQVDSQVTMMFWYRQQPGQSLTLIATANQGSEATYESGFVIDKFPISRPNLTFSTLTVSNMSPEDSSIYLCSVEQGGGYGYTFGSGTRLTVV.

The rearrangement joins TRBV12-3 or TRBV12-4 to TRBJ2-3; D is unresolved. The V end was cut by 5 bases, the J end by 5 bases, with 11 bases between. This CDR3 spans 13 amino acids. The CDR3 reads CASSRVLGDTQYF. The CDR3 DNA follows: TGTGCCAGCAGTAGAGTCTTGGGAGATACGCAGTATTTT.

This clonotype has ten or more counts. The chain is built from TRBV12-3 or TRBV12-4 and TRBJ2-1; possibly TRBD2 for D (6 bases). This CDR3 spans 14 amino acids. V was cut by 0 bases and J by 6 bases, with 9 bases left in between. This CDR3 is CASSLAGTVNEQFF. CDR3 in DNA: TGTGCCAGCAGTTTAGCGGGGACTGTCAATGAGCAGTTCTTC.

Here the CDR3 DNA reads TGCAGTGCTAGTTCCCCGGACACGGCTACCTACGAGCAGTACTTC. Protein sequence: CSASSPDTATYEQYF. The rearrangement links TRBV20-1 to TRBJ2-7; possible D gene TRBD1, 5 bases. The V gene's germline CDR1 is DFQATT and CDR2 SNEGSKA (reference sequence). The CDR3 is 15 residues long. V dropped 3 bases and J dropped 2 bases, with 17 bases sitting between them.

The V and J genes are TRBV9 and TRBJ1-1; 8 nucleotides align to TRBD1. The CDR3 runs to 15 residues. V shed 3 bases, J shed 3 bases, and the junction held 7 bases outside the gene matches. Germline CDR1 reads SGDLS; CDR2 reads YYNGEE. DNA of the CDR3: TGTGCCAGCAGCGGTCACAGGGGGATGGACACTGAAGCTTTCTTT. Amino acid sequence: CASSGHRGMDTEAFF. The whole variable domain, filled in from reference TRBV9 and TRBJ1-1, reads DSGVTQTPKHLITATGQRVTLRCSPRSGDLSVYWYQQSLDQGLQFLIQYYNGEERAKGNILERFSAQQFPDLHSELNLSSLELGDSALYFCASSGHRGMDTEAFFGQGTRLTVV.

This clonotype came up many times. CDR3 in DNA: TGCAGCGTTGAAACAGCTAGTTACAATGAGCAGTTCTTC. Translated, it gives CSVETASYNEQFF. The chain has TRBV29-1 and TRBJ2-1; D is unresolved. The germline V gene encodes CDR1 SQVTM and CDR2 ANQGSEA. The CDR3 is 13 amino acids. V was trimmed by 2 bases and J by 4 bases, leaving 9 bases between them.

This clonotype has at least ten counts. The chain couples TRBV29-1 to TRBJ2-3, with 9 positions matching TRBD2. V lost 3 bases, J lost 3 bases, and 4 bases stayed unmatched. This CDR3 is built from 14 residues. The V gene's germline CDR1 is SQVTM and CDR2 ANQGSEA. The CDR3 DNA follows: TGCAGCGTTGACGAGGCGGGAGGGACAGATACGCAGTATTTT. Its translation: CSVDEAGGTDTQYF.

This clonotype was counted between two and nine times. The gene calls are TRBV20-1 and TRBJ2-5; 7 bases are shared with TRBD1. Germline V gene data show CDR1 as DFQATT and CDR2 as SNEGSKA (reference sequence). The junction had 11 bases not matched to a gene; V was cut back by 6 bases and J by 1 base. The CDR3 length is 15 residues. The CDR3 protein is CSASLPGQPQETQYF. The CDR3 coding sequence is TGCAGTGCAAGCCTCCCGGGACAGCCCCAAGAGACCCAGTACTTC.

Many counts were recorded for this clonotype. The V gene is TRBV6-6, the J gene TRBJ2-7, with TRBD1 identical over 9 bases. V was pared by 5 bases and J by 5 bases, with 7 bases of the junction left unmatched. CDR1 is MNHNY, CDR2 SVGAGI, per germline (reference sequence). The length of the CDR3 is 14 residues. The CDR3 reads CASSKQGASNEQYF. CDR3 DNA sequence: TGTGCCAGCAGTAAACAGGGGGCAAGCAACGAGCAGTACTTC.

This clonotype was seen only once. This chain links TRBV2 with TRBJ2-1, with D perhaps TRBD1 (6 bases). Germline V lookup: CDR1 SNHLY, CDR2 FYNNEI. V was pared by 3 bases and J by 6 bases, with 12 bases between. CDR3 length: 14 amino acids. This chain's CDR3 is CASSEGASGNEQFF. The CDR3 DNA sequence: TGTGCCAGCAGTGAGGGGGCAAGCGGCAATGAGCAGTTCTTC.

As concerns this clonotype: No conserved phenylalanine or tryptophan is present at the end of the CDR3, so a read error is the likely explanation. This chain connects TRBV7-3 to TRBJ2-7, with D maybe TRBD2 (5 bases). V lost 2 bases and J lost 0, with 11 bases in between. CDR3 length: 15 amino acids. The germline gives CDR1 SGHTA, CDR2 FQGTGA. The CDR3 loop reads CASSLAGVSSYEQYL. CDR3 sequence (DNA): TGTGCCAGCAGCTTAGCGGGCGTGAGCTCCTACGAGCAGTACTTA.